The sequence of this TCR beta chain was determined in a study of OX40 agonist ivuxolimab in advanced cancers. On this clone itself: The antigen is undetermined.

Germline V gene sequence: CDR1 MNHEY, CDR2 SVGAGI. Deletions cut 6 bases from V and 2 bases from J, with 5 bases between. The CDR3 has 12 residues. This table comes from immunoSEQ multiplex PCR, and its TCRdb copy is limited to in-frame clones, with some not included. The sample carries more than 55,000 clones, around nine tenths recorded once. Broader study findings: Relative to CD4+ cells, CD8+ T cells on average had more expanded clones.

V is TRBV6-5 and J is TRBJ1-3; no reliable D call. This sequence was found in an adult with an advanced solid tumor such as melanoma, head and neck, liver or kidney cancer. Sequencing used CD4+ or CD8+ T cells sorted from blood, obtained in a trial of the OX40 agonist ivuxolimab. CDR3 residues: CASSTTGNTIYF. The CDR3 nucleotides are TGTGCCAGCAGCACAACTGGAAACACCATATATTTT.